The following is a T cell receptor (beta chain) sequence with its context. Trimming stripped 8 bases from V and 6 bases from J, with 11 bases between. CDR1 is LGHDT, CDR2 YNNKEL, per germline (reference sequence). The CDR3 spans 12 residues. The data belong to a study of blood T cell repertoires in COVID-19. Whole-study context: Samples representing acute and convalescent COVID-19 were sourced from the United States, Italy and Spain.

Generated by immunoSEQ multiplex PCR, the TCRdb table keeps only in-frame clones and is missing some. The table has approximately 120,000 clones, 75% to 90% seen once. This receptor was obtained from a woman aged 45-65 years with acute or convalescent COVID-19. The specimen sequenced was peripheral blood. The chain recombines TRBV3-1 (or the pseudogene TRBV3-2) with TRBJ2-1; possible D gene TRBD1, 6 bases. The CDR3 spells CASWGPGNEQFF. The CDR3 DNA reads as TGTGCCAGCTGGGGGCCCGGCAATGAGCAGTTCTTC.